This TCR beta chain was recovered during a study of blood T cell repertoires in COVID-19 (dated by TCRdb to 2020 to 2021). Broadly, across the study: The collaborator samples originated in the United States, Italy and Spain and spanned the acute and convalescent phases of COVID-19. The sample metadata nearly always contained a de-identified subject ID, COVID-19 status, age in years and sex. Where available, HLA class I and class II types were obtained from metadata supplied by the sample provider rather than from assay-based typing. Deeply sampled blood TCRbeta repertoires from subjects exposed to, actively infected with, or recovered from COVID-19 were included in the dataset. The samples were drawn from two sources: the first 160 participants of the ongoing ImmuneRACE study, and 950 to 1,500 subjects contributed by 6 global collaborators. The repertoires were made available in a free public database intended to serve as a resource for research on the immune response to SARS-CoV-2. The material from the prospective study consisted of cDNA or gDNA derived from T cells, B-cell-depleted T cells, or PBMCs.

General conclusions and limits of the study: How much clinical and demographic metadata was included differed by source and by participant, and the metadata was provided uncurated.

TCRbeta CDR3 regions were amplified from genomic DNA using the immunoSEQ Assay, a bias-controlled multiplex PCR. The published analysis was carried out like this. The number of nucleated cells in each sample was estimated by amplification of reference gene primers within the assay. To quantify the absolute abundance of each unique TCRbeta CDR3 rearrangement, sequence reads were collapsed and filtered. For each sample, productive Simpson clonality was calculated as the square root of Simpson's diversity index across productive rearrangements. This immuneACCESS table, as held by TCRdb, lists in-frame sequences with V and J called but not all clones. Of the missing ones, under half trace to an unresolved V gene in checked studies; the others have no known cause. Clone size and V and J calls were adopted from that table, with D and trimming inferred from the DNA. The sample includes a few hundred thousand clones, with more than 80% observed a single time. The ten biggest clones cover 1% of the sample.

The CDR3 starts with the cysteine, ends with the phenylalanine, and has 15 residues. This entry keeps only the CDR3 DNA: 45 bases, framed from base 1. The V end gives up 4 bases and the J end 5 bases, leaving 10 bases in the junction not matched to a gene. Looking up the germline V gene yields CDR1 SGHRS and CDR2 YFSETQ. This clone has just one count. Its antigen has not been determined. One base away there is no much larger clone; base qualities are not given. Participants in the prospective study were aged about 18 to 95 years, lived in under 30 United States geographic areas, and enrolled through a virtual design. In the prospective study, cohorts were assigned on the basis of participant-reported clinical history obtained from a screening survey and a study questionnaire. Recovered participants in ImmuneRACE Cohort 3 were defined by two consecutive negative NP/OP PCR tests, clearance by a healthcare professional, or resolution of symptoms. Mobile phlebotomists in the prospective study collected whole blood, serum and a nasopharyngeal or oropharyngeal swab from every participant. Participants in the prospective study had the option to provide additional blood draws and questionnaires over an approximately 2-month period. Blood samples from the prospective study were shipped frozen or at room temperature prior to DNA extraction.

The sample taken for sequencing was PBMCs or T cells enriched from blood (not recorded which). The source is a man between 18 and 35 years old who had recovered from COVID-19. The chain is made from TRBV5-1 and TRBJ2-7; 9 bases in the middle match TRBD1. The CDR3 region has the sequence CASSIQGAVGNEQYF. The DNA sequence is TGCGCCAGCAGCATACAGGGGGCTGTTGGGAACGAGCAGTACTTC.